This paragraph covers one T cell receptor beta chain sequence. Its antigen remains unidentified. The data derive from a study of OX40 agonist ivuxolimab in advanced cancers. Sequenced by immunoSEQ multiplex PCR; TCRdb stores in-frame clones only, minus some. The sample records tens of thousands of clones, about 84% being singletons. Germline assignment: CDR1 LNHDA and CDR2 SQIVND (reference sequence). Trimming cost V 3 bases and J 3 bases; bases outside gene matches: 4. The CDR3 runs 15 residues. Study results and limitations: Partial responders at 0.1-3.0 mg/kg showed near-lowest clonal expansion. Antigens targeted by the expanded peripheral T cells were not determined.

This sequence originates from an adult with an advanced solid tumor such as melanoma, head and neck, liver or kidney cancer. This sequence joins TRBV19 and TRBJ1-3; 8 nucleotides align to TRBD1. Sequenced material: CD4+ or CD8+ T cells sorted from blood, taken in a trial of the OX40 agonist ivuxolimab. In DNA, the CDR3 is TGTGCCAGTAGTATCTCCGGGACAGGTGGAAACACCATATATTTT. The encoded protein is CASSISGTGGNTIYF.